This paragraph reports one T cell receptor beta chain. As yet, its antigen is unknown. The CDR3 length is 12 residues. Per the germline V gene, CDR1 is SGHNT and CDR2 is YYREEE (reference sequence). With 4 bases removed from V and 1 base from J, the gap between germline ends came to 5 bases. The assay was immunoSEQ multiplex PCR, and TCRdb's table has in-frame clones only and misses some. This sample has some 69,000 clones, with roughly 87% found just once. These data are taken from a study of T cell responses to AZD1222 COVID-19 vaccine. The study's findings and limits: The repertoires were collected only after the peak T cell response. Among vaccine-associated CD4 TCRs, coverage spanned spike, with dominance at 160-218 and 743-854. Just a handful of people given AZD1222 tested seropositive at baseline.

This sample comprised peripheral blood, obtained on day 0 of AZD1222 vaccination. The origin of this receptor is an adult in good health. This chain links TRBV5-4 with TRBJ1-1; D is unresolved. The DNA for the CDR3 is TGTGCCAGCAGCCCCTCGAACACTGAAGCTTTCTTT. Protein product: CASSPSNTEAFF.